The 6 T cell receptor beta chains below come from one sample, sequenced in a study of metastatic and nonmetastatic thyroid tumors. Thyroid surgery had not been preceded by any treatment in any patient. TCRdb reassembled clones from the PCR reads with MiXCR. The sample records over 40,000 clones, approximately 10% being singletons. Material for sequencing was blood. These receptors all stem from a female donor with papillary thyroid cancer or a benign thyroid nodule (not recorded which). Some clones in this sample may be carry-over from other donors' samples.

The sample holds many counts of this clone. V is TRBV7-2 and J is TRBJ1-1; TRBD1 might be the D (6 bases). Trimming took off 4 bases at V and 0 bases at J, with 9 bases between the two ends. The CDR3 runs to 14 residues. Germline V gene sequence: CDR1 SGHTA, CDR2 FQGNSA. As DNA, the CDR3 is TGTGCCAGCAGCTCCTACAGGGTGAACACTGAAGCTTTCTTT. Encoded protein: CASSSYRVNTEAFF.

The table lists this clone with many counts. The gene calls are TRBV4-2 and TRBJ2-3; TRBD2 agrees at 16 bases. Germline trimming cut 2 bases from V and 6 bases from J; bases unmatched to any gene: 8. Germline CDR1 LGHNA, CDR2 YNFKEQ. The CDR3 extends over 18 amino acids. The CDR3 spells CASSQQKGLAGGEDTQYF. CDR3 nucleotide sequence: TGTGCCAGCAGCCAACAGAAGGGACTAGCGGGAGGGGAGGATACGCAGTATTTT.

This clone was seen a few times. A read error may explain this, as a much larger clone is one base away. The chain carries TRBV28 and TRBJ2-7; D tentatively reads TRBD1 or TRBD2 (5 bases each). CDR1 MDHEN and CDR2 SYDVKM come from the germline V gene. V was pared by 6 bases and J by 4 bases, with 22 bases between. This CDR3 spans 16 amino acids. The CDR3 loop is CASSPGSGRDLYEQYF. DNA of the CDR3: TGTGCCAGCAGCCCTGGGTCAGGCCGGGACCTTTACGAGCAGTACTTC.

This clone has ten or more counts. This chain connects TRBV12-5 to TRBJ2-7; D not certain. This CDR3 spans 11 amino acids. The ends were cut back, 5 bases at V and 7 bases at J, with 9 bases in the middle. Germline loops: CDR1 LGHNT, CDR2 FRNRAP. As DNA, the CDR3 is TGTGCTAGTGGTCACCCATGGGAGCAGTACTTC. Translation gives CASGHPWEQYF.

CDR3 nucleotides: TGTGCCAGCAGCTTGGTCGCGGTGAGCACAGATACGCAGTATTTT. Amino acids: CASSLVAVSTDTQYF. The J gene is TRBJ2-3, the V gene TRBV11-2; D is unclear. Trimming pared 3 bases from V and 0 bases from J, leaving 10 bases between. The CDR3 covers 15 residues. Germline CDR1 is SGHAT and CDR2 is FQNNGV.

The chain carries TRBV7-3 and TRBJ2-3, with 8 bases that match TRBD2. The germline CDR1 and CDR2 sequences are SGHTA and FQGTGA. The CDR3 extends over 16 amino acids. J gave up 1 base and V 3 bases, and 6 bases lay outside the gene matches. The CDR3 protein is CASSLVIGRGTDTQYF. CDR3 sequence (DNA): TGTGCCAGCAGCTTGGTCATCGGGAGGGGCACAGATACGCAGTATTTT.